The T cell receptor (beta chain) under discussion was sequenced for a study of cytomegalovirus exposure and HLA in healthy donors. PCR was performed using 60 Vbeta and 13 Jbeta primers. Repertoires were generated with immunoSEQ multiplex PCR, while TCRdb's copy carries only in-frame clones and drops some. The repertoire has more than 90,000 clones, approximately 72% of them found once; the top ten carry under 2%. The J segment lost 11 bases and the V segment lost 2 bases, leaving 8 bases of the junction unmatched. CDR1 and CDR2 from the germline V gene are SGHRS and YFSETQ. The CDR3 sequence is 15 residues long.

V usage is TRBV5-1 and J usage is TRBJ1-6, with 9 bases fitting TRBD1. Sequencing was performed on PBMCs. This receptor was identified in a woman in her 40s in good health and CMV-seronegative. CDR3 DNA sequence: TGCGCCAGCAGCTTACCCGGGACAGGGAACGCACCCCTCCACTTT. As protein: CASSLPGTGNAPLHF.